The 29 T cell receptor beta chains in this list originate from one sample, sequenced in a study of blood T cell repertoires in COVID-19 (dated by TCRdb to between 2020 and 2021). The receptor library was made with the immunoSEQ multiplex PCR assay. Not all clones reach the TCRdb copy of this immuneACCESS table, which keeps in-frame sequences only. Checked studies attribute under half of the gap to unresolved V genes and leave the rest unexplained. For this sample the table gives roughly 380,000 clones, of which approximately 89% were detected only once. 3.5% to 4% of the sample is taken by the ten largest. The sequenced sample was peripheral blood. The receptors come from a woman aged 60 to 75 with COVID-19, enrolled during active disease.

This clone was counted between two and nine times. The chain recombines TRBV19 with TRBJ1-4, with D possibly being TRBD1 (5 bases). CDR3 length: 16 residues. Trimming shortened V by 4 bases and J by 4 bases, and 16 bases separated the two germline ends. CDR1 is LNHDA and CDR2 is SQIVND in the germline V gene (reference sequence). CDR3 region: CASSTSKGHINEKLFF. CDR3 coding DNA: TGTGCCAGTAGTACCAGCAAGGGGCACATTAATGAAAAACTGTTTTTT. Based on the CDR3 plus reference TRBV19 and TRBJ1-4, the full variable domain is DGGITQSPKYLFRKEGQNVTLSCEQNLNHDAMYWYRQDPGQGLRLIYYSQIVNDFQKGDIAEGYSVSREKKESFPLTVTSAQKNPTAFYLCASSTSKGHINEKLFFGSGTQLSVL.

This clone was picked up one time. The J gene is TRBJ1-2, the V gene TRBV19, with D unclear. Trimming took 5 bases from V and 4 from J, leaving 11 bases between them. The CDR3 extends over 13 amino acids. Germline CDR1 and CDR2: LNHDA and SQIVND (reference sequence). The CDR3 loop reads CASSPISSYGYTF. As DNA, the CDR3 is TGTGCCAGTAGTCCTATATCGAGCTATGGCTACACCTTC. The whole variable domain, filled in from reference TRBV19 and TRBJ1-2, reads DGGITQSPKYLFRKEGQNVTLSCEQNLNHDAMYWYRQDPGQGLRLIYYSQIVNDFQKGDIAEGYSVSREKKESFPLTVTSAQKNPTAFYLCASSPISSYGYTFGSGTRLTVV.

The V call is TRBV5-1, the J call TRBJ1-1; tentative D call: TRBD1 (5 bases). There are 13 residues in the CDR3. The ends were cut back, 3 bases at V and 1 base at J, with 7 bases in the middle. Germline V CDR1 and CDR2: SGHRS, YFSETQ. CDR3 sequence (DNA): TGCGCCAGCAGCTGGCAGGGGAACACTGAAGCTTTCTTT. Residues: CASSWQGNTEAFF.

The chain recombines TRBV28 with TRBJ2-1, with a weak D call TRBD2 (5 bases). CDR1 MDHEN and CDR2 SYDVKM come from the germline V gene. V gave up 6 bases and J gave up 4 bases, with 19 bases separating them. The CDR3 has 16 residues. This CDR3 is CASSRGLGVLYNEQFF. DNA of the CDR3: TGTGCCAGCAGCCGGGGTCTCGGGGTCCTATACAATGAGCAGTTCTTC.

CDR3 in DNA: TGCAGTGCTAGTAGGACAGCCGGGCAGCCCCAGCATTTT. Translating it yields CSASRTAGQPQHF. The genes are TRBV20-1 and TRBJ1-5, with D tentatively TRBD1 (6 bases). CDR3 length equals 13 residues. Looked up from germline, CDR1 is DFQATT and CDR2 is SNEGSKA (reference sequence). Trimming cost V 3 bases and J 7 bases, with 13 bases left between them.

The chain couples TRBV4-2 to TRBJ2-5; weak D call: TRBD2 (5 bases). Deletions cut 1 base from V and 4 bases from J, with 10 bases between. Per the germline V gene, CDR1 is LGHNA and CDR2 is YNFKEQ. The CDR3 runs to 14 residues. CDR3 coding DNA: TGTGCCAGCAGCCAAGGAAGGAGCGGAGAGACCCAGTACTTC. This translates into CASSQGRSGETQYF.

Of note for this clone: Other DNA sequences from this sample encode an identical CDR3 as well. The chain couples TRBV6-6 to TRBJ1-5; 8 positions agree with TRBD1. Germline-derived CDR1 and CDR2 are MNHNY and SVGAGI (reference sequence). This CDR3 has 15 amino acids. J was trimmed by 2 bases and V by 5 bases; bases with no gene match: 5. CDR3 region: CASSQGTGGNQPQHF. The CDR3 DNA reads TGTGCCAGCAGTCAAGGGACAGGAGGCAATCAGCCCCAGCATTTT.

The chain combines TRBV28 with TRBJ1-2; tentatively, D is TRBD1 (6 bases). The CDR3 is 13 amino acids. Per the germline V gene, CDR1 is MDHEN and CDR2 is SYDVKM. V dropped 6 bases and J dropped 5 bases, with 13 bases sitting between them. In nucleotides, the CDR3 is TGTGCCAGCAGCCCGACAGGCCCGTATGGCTACACCTTC. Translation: CASSPTGPYGYTF.

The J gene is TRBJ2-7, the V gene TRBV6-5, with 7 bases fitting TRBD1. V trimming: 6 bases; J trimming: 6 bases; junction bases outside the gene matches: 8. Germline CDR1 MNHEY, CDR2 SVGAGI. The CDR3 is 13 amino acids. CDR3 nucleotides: TGTGCCAGCAGGAGAGGACAGGTCGGCGAGCAGTACTTC. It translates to CASRRGQVGEQYF.

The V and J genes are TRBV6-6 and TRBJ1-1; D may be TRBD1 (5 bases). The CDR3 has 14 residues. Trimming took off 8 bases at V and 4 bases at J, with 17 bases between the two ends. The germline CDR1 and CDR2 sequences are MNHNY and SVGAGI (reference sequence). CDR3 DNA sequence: TGTGCCAGCCTTGCCAGGGAGGGGAGCACTGAAGCTTTCTTT. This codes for CASLAREGSTEAFF.

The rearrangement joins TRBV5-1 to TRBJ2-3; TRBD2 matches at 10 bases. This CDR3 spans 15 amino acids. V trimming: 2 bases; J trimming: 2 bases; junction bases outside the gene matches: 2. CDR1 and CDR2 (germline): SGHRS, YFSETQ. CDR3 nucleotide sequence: TGCGCCAGCAGCTTAGCGGGGGGGTACACAGATACGCAGTATTTT. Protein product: CASSLAGGYTDTQYF.

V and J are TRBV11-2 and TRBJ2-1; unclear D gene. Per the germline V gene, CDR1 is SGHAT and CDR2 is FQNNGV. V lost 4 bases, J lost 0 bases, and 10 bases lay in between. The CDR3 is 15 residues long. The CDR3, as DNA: TGTGCCAGCAGCTCTAACCTAACCTCCTACAATGAGCAGTTCTTC. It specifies CASSSNLTSYNEQFF.

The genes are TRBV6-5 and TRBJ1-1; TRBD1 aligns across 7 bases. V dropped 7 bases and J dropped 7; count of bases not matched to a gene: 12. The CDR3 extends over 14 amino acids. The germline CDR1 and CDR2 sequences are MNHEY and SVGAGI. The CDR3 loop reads CASTLRTGIIEAFF. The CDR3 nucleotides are TGTGCCAGCACCTTGAGGACAGGTATAATTGAAGCTTTCTTT.

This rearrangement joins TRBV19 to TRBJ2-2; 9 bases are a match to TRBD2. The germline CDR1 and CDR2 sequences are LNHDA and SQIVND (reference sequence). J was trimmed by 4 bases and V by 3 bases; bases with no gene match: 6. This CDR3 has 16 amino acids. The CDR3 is CASSMSGGPSTGELFF. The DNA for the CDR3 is TGTGCCAGTAGTATGAGCGGGGGGCCTAGCACCGGGGAGCTGTTTTTT.

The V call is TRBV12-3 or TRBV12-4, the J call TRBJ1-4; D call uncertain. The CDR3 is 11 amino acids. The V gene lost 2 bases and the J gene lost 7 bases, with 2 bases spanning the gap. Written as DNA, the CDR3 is TGTGCCAGCAGTTTACGTGAAAAACTGTTTTTT. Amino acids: CASSLREKLFF.

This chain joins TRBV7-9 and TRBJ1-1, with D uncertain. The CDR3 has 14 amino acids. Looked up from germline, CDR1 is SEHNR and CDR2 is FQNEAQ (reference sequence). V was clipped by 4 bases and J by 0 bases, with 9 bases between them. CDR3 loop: CASSSFSLNTEAFF. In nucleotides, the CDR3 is TGTGCCAGCAGCTCTTTCAGTTTGAACACTGAAGCTTTCTTT.

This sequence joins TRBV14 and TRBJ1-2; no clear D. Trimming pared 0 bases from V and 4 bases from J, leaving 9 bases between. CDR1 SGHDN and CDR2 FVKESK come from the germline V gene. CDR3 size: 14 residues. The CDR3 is CASSQEVASYGYTF. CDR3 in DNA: TGTGCCAGCAGCCAAGAAGTAGCGTCCTATGGCTACACCTTC.

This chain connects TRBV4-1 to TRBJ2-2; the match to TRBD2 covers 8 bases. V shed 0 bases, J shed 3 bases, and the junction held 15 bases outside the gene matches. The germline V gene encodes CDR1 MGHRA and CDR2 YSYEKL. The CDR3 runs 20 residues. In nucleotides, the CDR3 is TGCGCCAGCAGCCAAGATTCGGGCAGGGTGGGACTAGGCCACACCGGGGAGCTGTTTTTT. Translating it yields CASSQDSGRVGLGHTGELFF.

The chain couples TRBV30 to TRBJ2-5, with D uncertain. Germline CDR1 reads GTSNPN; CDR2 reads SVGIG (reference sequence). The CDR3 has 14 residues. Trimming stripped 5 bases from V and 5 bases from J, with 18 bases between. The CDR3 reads CAWEKPLVGETQYF. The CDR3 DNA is TGTGCCTGGGAGAAACCCCTTGTCGGGGAGACCCAGTACTTC.

For the CDR3, the DNA is TGTGCCAGTAGTATAGACCGACTAGCGGGGGGGCCTAATGAGCAGTTCTTC. It codes for CASSIDRLAGGPNEQFF. The chain recombines TRBV19 with TRBJ2-1, with 14 bases aligning to TRBD2. The trim removed 0 bases at V and 7 bases at J, leaving 5 bases unmatched. Germline lookup yields CDR1 LNHDA and CDR2 SQIVND (reference sequence). The CDR3 is made up of 17 amino acids.

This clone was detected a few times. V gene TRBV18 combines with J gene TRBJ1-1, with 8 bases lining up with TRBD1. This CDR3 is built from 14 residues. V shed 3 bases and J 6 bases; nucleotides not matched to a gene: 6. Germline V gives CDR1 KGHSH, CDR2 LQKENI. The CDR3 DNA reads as TGTGCCAGCTCACCCGACAGGGGTGACGCTGAAGCTTTCTTT. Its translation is CASSPDRGDAEAFF.

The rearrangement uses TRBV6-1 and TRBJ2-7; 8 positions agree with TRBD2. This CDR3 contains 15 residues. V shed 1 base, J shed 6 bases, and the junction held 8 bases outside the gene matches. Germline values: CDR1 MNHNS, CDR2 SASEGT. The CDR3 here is CASSEGPGGTGEQYF. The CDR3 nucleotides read TGTGCCAGCAGTGAAGGGCCGGGAGGGACTGGCGAGCAGTACTTC.

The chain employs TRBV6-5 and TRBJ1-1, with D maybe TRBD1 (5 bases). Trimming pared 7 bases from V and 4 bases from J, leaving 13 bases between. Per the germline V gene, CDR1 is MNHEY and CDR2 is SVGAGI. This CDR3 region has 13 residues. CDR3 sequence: CASTPRRGTEAFF. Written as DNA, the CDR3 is TGTGCCAGCACCCCCCGGAGGGGCACTGAAGCTTTCTTT.

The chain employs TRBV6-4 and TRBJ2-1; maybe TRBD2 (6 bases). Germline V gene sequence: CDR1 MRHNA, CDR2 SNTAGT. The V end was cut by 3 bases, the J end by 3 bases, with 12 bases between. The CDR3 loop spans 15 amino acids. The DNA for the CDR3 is TGTGCCAGCAGTGAACTCGGGGGAGGCTACAATGAGCAGTTCTTC. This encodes CASSELGGGYNEQFF.

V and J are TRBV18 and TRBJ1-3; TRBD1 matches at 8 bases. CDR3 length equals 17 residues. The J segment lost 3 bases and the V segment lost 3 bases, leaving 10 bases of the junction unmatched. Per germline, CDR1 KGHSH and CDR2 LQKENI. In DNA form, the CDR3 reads TGTGCCAGCTCACCTCGGACAGGGTCCGCCGGTGGAAACACCATATATTTT. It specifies CASSPRTGSAGGNTIYF.

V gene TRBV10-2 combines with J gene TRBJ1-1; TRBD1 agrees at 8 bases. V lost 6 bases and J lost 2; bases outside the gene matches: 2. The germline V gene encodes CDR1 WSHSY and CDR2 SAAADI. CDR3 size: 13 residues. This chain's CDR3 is CASRGQANTEAFF. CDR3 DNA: TGCGCCAGCAGGGGACAGGCTAACACTGAAGCTTTCTTT.

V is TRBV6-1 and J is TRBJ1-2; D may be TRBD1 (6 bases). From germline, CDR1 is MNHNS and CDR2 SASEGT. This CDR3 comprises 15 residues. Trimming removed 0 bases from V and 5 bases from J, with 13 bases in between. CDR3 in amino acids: CASSEAKGGRYGYTF. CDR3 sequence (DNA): TGTGCCAGCAGTGAAGCGAAAGGGGGTCGGTATGGCTACACCTTC.

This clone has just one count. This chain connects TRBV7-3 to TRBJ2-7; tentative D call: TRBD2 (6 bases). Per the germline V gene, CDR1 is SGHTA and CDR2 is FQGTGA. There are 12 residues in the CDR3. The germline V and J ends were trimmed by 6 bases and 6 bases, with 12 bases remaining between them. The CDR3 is CASSILAREQYF. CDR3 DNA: TGTGCCAGCAGTATACTAGCCCGCGAGCAGTACTTC.

DNA of the CDR3: TGCAGCGTTGAAGGGGTAGCTAACACTGAAGCTTTCTTT. It yields the protein CSVEGVANTEAFF. The J gene is TRBJ1-1, the V gene TRBV29-1; no clear D gene. The CDR3 is 13 amino acids. Germline values: CDR1 SQVTM, CDR2 ANQGSEA. The V and J ends lost 1 base and 2 bases respectively, with 8 bases between them.